This TCR beta chain was obtained from a study of shared clonotypes between healthy human individuals. Study conclusions and caveats: Only blood samples were collected, and tissue repertoires likely differ.

Germline CDR1 MGHRA, CDR2 YSYEKL. The CDR3 covers 17 residues. With 8 bases clipped from V and 0 bases from J, the junction kept 13 bases outside the gene matches. CD45RO-negative CD8 cells positively selected for CCR7 made up the naive population, which excluded terminally differentiated effector memory CD45RA+ cells. All the donors were Caucasian adults who lived in Nashville, Tennessee. This clone was seen a few times. Its antigen remains unknown. The protocol was immunoSEQ multiplex PCR, while the TCRdb copy is restricted to in-frame clones and leaves out a portion. The repertoire holds about 2,100,000 clones, with just over 90% as singletons.

The source material was naive CD8+ T cells from PBMCs. This TCR was sampled from a man younger than 35 in good health. Some clones in this sample may be carry-over from other donors' samples. This chain connects TRBV4-1 to TRBJ1-1, with 9 bases fitting TRBD1. The CDR3 nucleotides read TGCGCCAGCGTGACTTCGCCGGGACAGGGCATGAACACTGAAGCTTTCTTT. Residues: CASVTSPGQGMNTEAFF.